Each of the 16 T cell receptor beta chains below was sequenced from the same sample in a study of vaccination and CD4 T cells after COVID-19. Which antigens these TCRs recognize remains unknown. The treatment denotes: approximately 11-day PBMC culture with coronavirus spike peptide pools or control peptides (ViraFEST assay). Sequencing of cultured CD4+ T cell DNA used the Oncomine TCR Beta short-read assay. TCRdb re-analysed the PCR reads in MiXCR, keeping a single row per CDR3 protein. The sample records fewer than 15,000 distinct CDR3 sequences, roughly 60% being singletons. The sequencing here drew on cultured CD4+ T cells from blood, taken after SARS-CoV-2 vaccination. These receptors originate from a human donor with COVID-19.

The CDR3 coding sequence is TGTGCCAGCAGCCGAGGGACAGGGGCGAACACCGGGGAGCTGTTTTTT. Its translation: CASSRGTGANTGELFF. The chain couples TRBV7-6 to TRBJ2-2; TRBD1 matches 10 bases. V was pared by 5 bases and J by 0 bases, with 3 bases of the junction left unmatched. The V gene's germline CDR1 is SGHVS and CDR2 FNYEAQ. CDR3 length: 16 amino acids.

V gene TRBV5-4 combines with J gene TRBJ2-6; 8 bases match TRBD2. Trimming cost V 3 bases and J 2 bases; bases outside gene matches: 4. The CDR3 covers 16 residues. The germline V gene encodes CDR1 SGHNT and CDR2 YYREEE (reference sequence). Here the CDR3 DNA reads TGTGCCAGCAGCTGGGCGGGGGGCGCTGGGGCCAACGTCCTGACTTTC. Translation gives CASSWAGGAGANVLTF.

The V and J genes are TRBV6-5 and TRBJ1-6; D is unclear. The germline V gene encodes CDR1 MNHEY and CDR2 SVGAGI. This CDR3 spans 19 amino acids. The V end lost 0 bases, the J end lost 0 bases, and 15 bases lay between the germline ends. CDR3 coding DNA: TGTGCCAGCAGTTACTCCATCTCTAAGACGAGCTCCTATAATTCACCCCTCCACTTT. It codes for CASSYSISKTSSYNSPLHF.

The table lists this clonotype with a few counts. J is TRBJ1-5 and V is TRBV20-1, with a tentative D call TRBD1 (6 bases). The CDR3 is 14 amino acids. Trimming removed 0 bases at V and 7 bases at J, with 13 bases between. Germline values: CDR1 DFQATT, CDR2 SNEGSKA (reference sequence). The chain's CDR3 is CSARDYGGAQPQHF. The CDR3 DNA reads as TGCAGTGCTAGAGATTACGGGGGGGCGCAGCCCCAGCATTTT.

The table lists this clonotype with a few counts. The V gene is TRBV7-2, the J gene TRBJ1-5; D call uncertain. Per germline, CDR1 SGHTA and CDR2 FQGNSA. The CDR3 loop spans 15 amino acids. Trimming took 5 bases from V and 2 from J, leaving 13 bases between them. The CDR3 spells CASSDLPWGNQPQHF. DNA of the CDR3: TGTGCCAGCAGCGACCTGCCCTGGGGCAATCAGCCCCAGCATTTT.

The sample holds a few counts of this clonotype. This chain joins TRBV20-1 and TRBJ2-7; D gene ambiguous. CDR3 length: 11 residues. V was cut by 3 bases and J by 4 bases, with 7 bases left in between. Germline loops: CDR1 DFQATT, CDR2 SNEGSKA (reference sequence). CDR3 in DNA: TGCAGTGCTAGTACGGAGTACGAGCAGTACTTC. Its protein is CSASTEYEQYF.

This clonotype is a singleton in its sample. V gene TRBV6-1 combines with J gene TRBJ1-1; D might be TRBD1 (5 bases). Trimming took 6 bases from V and 7 from J, leaving 12 bases between them. Germline V gives CDR1 MNHNS, CDR2 SASEGT. This CDR3 spans 12 amino acids. The CDR3: CASSPPGVEAFF. Here the CDR3 DNA reads TGTGCCAGCAGCCCACCGGGGGTTGAAGCTTTCTTT.

This clonotype was seen more than once but under ten times. The J gene is TRBJ2-5, the V gene TRBV7-8; no clear D gene. Trimming pared 1 base from V and 2 bases from J, leaving 14 bases between. Germline V gene data show CDR1 as SGHVS and CDR2 as FQNEAQ. The CDR3 consists of 16 residues. The CDR3 DNA reads as TGTGCCAGCAGCTTAGGTCGTACGGGTGGTCAAGAGACCCAGTACTTC. Protein: CASSLGRTGGQETQYF.

Concerning this clonotype: Because it lacks the conserved phenylalanine or tryptophan at the end, this CDR3 is likely a read error. The chain links TRBV24-1 to TRBJ1-1; D ambiguous. Germline assignment: CDR1 KGHDR and CDR2 SFDVKD. Trimming pared 4 bases from V and 1 base from J, leaving 6 bases between. This CDR3 spans 13 amino acids. The CDR3 DNA reads as TGTGCCACCAGTGAATCCAAGAACACTGAAGCTTTCCTT. Amino acid sequence: CATSESKNTEAFL.

The V and J genes are TRBV6-1 and TRBJ2-7; D not resolved. The V end lost 3 bases, the J end lost 1 base, and 4 bases lay between the germline ends. The CDR3 has 12 amino acids. Per the germline V gene, CDR1 is MNHNS and CDR2 is SASEGT. CDR3 loop: CASSDRSYEQYF. The CDR3 region has the DNA TGTGCCAGCAGTGACCGGTCCTACGAGCAGTACTTC.

V gene TRBV2 combines with J gene TRBJ1-2, with TRBD1 matching over 9 bases. V gave up 4 bases and J gave up 8 bases; unmatched junction bases: 11. CDR3 length: 15 amino acids. Germline V CDR1 and CDR2: SNHLY, FYNNEI. CDR3 sequence: CASSATQGALGGYTF. CDR3 bases: TGTGCCAGCAGTGCCACACAGGGGGCGTTGGGCGGCTACACCTTC. The whole variable domain, remainder taken from reference TRBV2 and TRBJ1-2, is EPEVTQTPSHQVTQMGQEVILRCVPISNHLYFYWYRQILGQKVEFLVSFYNNEISEKSEIFDDQFSVERPDGSNFTLKIRSTKLEDSAMYFCASSATQGALGGYTFGSGTRLTVV.

This clonotype appeared a single time. The V gene is TRBV4-2, the J gene TRBJ1-2, with D maybe TRBD1 (5 bases). The CDR3 is made up of 16 amino acids. The V gene's germline CDR1 is LGHNA and CDR2 YNFKEQ. The V and J ends lost 1 base and 7 bases respectively, with 19 bases between them. For the CDR3, the DNA is TGTGCCAGCAGCCAAGGGGGTACAGGACTGCTATCTGGCTACACCTTC. Translating gives CASSQGGTGLLSGYTF.

V gene TRBV7-8 combines with J gene TRBJ1-6; TRBD1 agrees at 10 bases. V shed 5 bases and J 7 bases; nucleotides not matched to a gene: 8. The CDR3 length is 16 residues. The germline V gene encodes CDR1 SGHVS and CDR2 FQNEAQ. Here the CDR3 reads CASSDPGQGLNSPLHF. The CDR3 DNA follows: TGTGCCAGCAGCGACCCGGGACAGGGGTTGAATTCACCCCTCCACTTT.

The V and J genes are TRBV2 and TRBJ1-1; D call uncertain. V lost 4 bases, J lost 5 bases, and 14 bases lay in between. This CDR3 comprises 14 residues. Germline V CDR1 and CDR2: SNHLY, FYNNEI. CDR3 region: CASSVERVGTEAFF. CDR3 nucleotide sequence: TGTGCCAGCAGTGTCGAACGTGTGGGGACTGAAGCTTTCTTT.

This clonotype was seen more than once but under ten times. V and J are TRBV2 and TRBJ2-1; the match to TRBD1 covers 8 bases. The length of the CDR3 is 13 residues. In germline, CDR1 is SNHLY, CDR2 FYNNEI. With 11 bases clipped from V and 7 bases from J, the junction kept 10 bases outside the gene matches. CDR3 residues: CAVTRDRTNEQFF. Written as DNA, the CDR3 is TGTGCCGTTACCCGGGACAGGACAAATGAGCAGTTCTTC. The full variable domain, its missing parts supplied by reference TRBV2 and TRBJ2-1, is EPEVTQTPSHQVTQMGQEVILRCVPISNHLYFYWYRQILGQKVEFLVSFYNNEISEKSEIFDDQFSVERPDGSNFTLKIRSTKLEDSAMYFCAVTRDRTNEQFFGPGTRLTVL.

On this clonotype itself: Compared with germline, one end of the junction differs, possibly owing to a read error. V and J are TRBV7-9 and TRBJ2-2, with D perhaps matching TRBD1 or TRBD2 (5 bases each). This CDR3 is built from 16 residues. Germline V lookup: CDR1 SEHNR, CDR2 FQNEAQ (reference sequence). CDR3 region: CAGSPQGGGSTGELFF. The CDR3, as DNA: TGTGCCGGCAGCCCCCAGGGCGGAGGATCAACCGGGGAGCTGTTTTTT. Full variable domain (remainder filled in from reference TRBV7-9 and TRBJ2-2): DTGVSQNPRHKITKRGQNVTFRCDPISEHNRLYWYRQTLGQGPEFLTYFQNEAQLEKSRLLSDRFSAERPKGSFSTLEIQRTEQGDSAMYLCAGSPQGGGSTGELFFGEGSRLTVL.